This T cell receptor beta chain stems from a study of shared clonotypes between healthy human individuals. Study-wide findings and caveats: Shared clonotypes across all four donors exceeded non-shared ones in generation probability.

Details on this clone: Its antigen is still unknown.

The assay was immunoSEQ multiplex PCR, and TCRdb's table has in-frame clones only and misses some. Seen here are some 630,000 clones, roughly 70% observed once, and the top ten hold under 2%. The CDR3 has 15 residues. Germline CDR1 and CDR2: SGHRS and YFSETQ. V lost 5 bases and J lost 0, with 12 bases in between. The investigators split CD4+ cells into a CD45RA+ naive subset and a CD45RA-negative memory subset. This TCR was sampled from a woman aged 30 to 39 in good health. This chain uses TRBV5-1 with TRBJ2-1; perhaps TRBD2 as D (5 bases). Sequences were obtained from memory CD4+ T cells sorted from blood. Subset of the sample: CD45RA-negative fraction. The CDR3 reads CASRRPGYSYNEQFF. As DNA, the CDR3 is TGCGCCAGCAGACGACCGGGATACTCCTACAATGAGCAGTTCTTC.